Shown below are 20 T cell receptor beta chains from a single sample sequenced in a study of shared clonotypes between healthy human individuals. Method: immunoSEQ multiplex PCR; TCRdb's copy keeps in-frame clones and lacks some. The sample lists about 2.3 million clones, over 85% occurring once. Sequenced: naive CD4+ T cells from PBMCs. The subset was: CD45RA+ positively selected. The receptors originated from a man between 18 and 35 years old in good health. Some clones in this sample may be carry-over from other donors' samples.

The chain is built from TRBV9 and TRBJ2-7; D ambiguous. V was shortened by 2 bases and J by 3 bases, with 9 bases between the two germline ends. Germline V gives CDR1 SGDLS, CDR2 YYNGEE. The CDR3 loop spans 13 amino acids. The CDR3 DNA follows: TGTGCCAGCAGCGTGAACGGATTCTACGAGCAGTACTTC. Protein: CASSVNGFYEQYF. Full variable domain (rest looked up from reference TRBV9 and TRBJ2-7): DSGVTQTPKHLITATGQRVTLRCSPRSGDLSVYWYQQSLDQGLQFLIQYYNGEERAKGNILERFSAQQFPDLHSELNLSSLELGDSALYFCASSVNGFYEQYFGPGTRLTVT.

The J gene is TRBJ2-1, the V gene TRBV30, with a weak D call TRBD1 (7 bases). Trimming took 3 bases from V and 2 from J, leaving 17 bases between them. This CDR3 is 16 amino acids long. Germline V gives CDR1 GTSNPN, CDR2 SVGIG (reference sequence). CDR3: CAWRGRGVNPYNEQFF. DNA for the CDR3: TGTGCCTGGAGGGGCAGGGGGGTCAACCCCTACAATGAGCAGTTCTTC. The full variable domain, with the rest looked up from reference TRBV30 and TRBJ2-1, is SQTIHQWPATLVQPVGSPLSLECTVEGTSNPNLYWYRQAAGRGLQLLFYSVGIGQISSEVPQNLSASRPQDRQFILSSKKLLLSDSGFYLCAWRGRGVNPYNEQFFGPGTRLTVL.

The rearrangement uses TRBV5-5 and TRBJ2-7, with D perhaps assigned TRBD1 or TRBD2 (5 bases each). The CDR3 is made up of 14 amino acids. Germline lookup yields CDR1 SGHKS and CDR2 YYEKEE (reference sequence). Trimming shortened V by 3 bases and J by 5 bases, and 15 bases separated the two germline ends. The CDR3 region has the DNA TGTGCCAGCAGCTCGGGACCACTGGGGCACGAGCAGTACTTC. This encodes CASSSGPLGHEQYF.

V and J are TRBV14 and TRBJ1-1, with D possibly TRBD1 on 5 matching bases. Trimming stripped 2 bases from V and 7 bases from J, with 23 bases between. The CDR3 spans 17 residues. Germline V gene sequence: CDR1 SGHDN, CDR2 FVKESK. The CDR3 DNA follows: TGTGCCAGCAGCCAATTCCCCCTAGGGCGCCAGGGTGGTGAAGCTTTCTTT. It is translated as CASSQFPLGRQGGEAFF.

Concerning this clone itself: Within the sample, other DNA sequences also encode this same CDR3. The V gene is TRBV18, the J gene TRBJ2-5; 7 bases agree with TRBD1. This CDR3 contains 13 residues. Germline values: CDR1 KGHSH, CDR2 LQKENI. The junction had 3 bases not matched to a gene; V was cut back by 6 bases and J by 2 bases. The CDR3 DNA reads as TGTGCCAGCTCCCTGGGACAGCAAGAGACCCAGTACTTC. Its protein is CASSLGQQETQYF.

The chain employs TRBV7-2 and TRBJ2-1; TRBD2 aligns across 10 bases. Germline trimming cut 5 bases from V and 6 bases from J; bases unmatched to any gene: 16. This CDR3 has 18 residues. Germline values: CDR1 SGHTA, CDR2 FQGNSA. As DNA, the CDR3 is TGTGCCAGCAGCCGTAGTGGGAGCCGACTAGCGGGTCCCAATGAGCAGTTCTTC. It is translated as CASSRSGSRLAGPNEQFF.

The genes are TRBV9 and TRBJ2-1; TRBD2 aligns across 10 bases. The V segment lost 3 bases and the J segment 1 base; nucleotides outside the gene matches: 1. The CDR3 spans 15 residues. Germline CDR1 is SGDLS and CDR2 is YYNGEE. The CDR3 sequence is CASSELAGSYNEQFF. The CDR3 DNA reads TGTGCCAGCAGCGAACTAGCGGGGTCCTACAATGAGCAGTTCTTC.

This clone was seen only once. The gene calls are TRBV28 and TRBJ1-3, with TRBD1 matching 9 bases. This CDR3 is built from 16 residues. V lost 9 bases, J lost 4 bases, and 13 bases stayed unmatched. Looked up from germline, CDR1 is MDHEN and CDR2 is SYDVKM. The CDR3 DNA sequence: TGTGCCAGTCACCAGGGACAGGGATTGGGGGGAAACACCATATATTTT. Its protein product is CASHQGQGLGGNTIYF.

The rearrangement joins TRBV18 to TRBJ1-2, with TRBD1 identical over 7 bases. Germline V CDR1 and CDR2: KGHSH, LQKENI. This CDR3 is built from 13 residues. The V segment lost 4 bases and the J segment 5 bases; nucleotides outside the gene matches: 4. DNA for the CDR3: TGTGCCAGCTCACTTGACAGGGAATATGGCTACACCTTC. This gives the protein CASSLDREYGYTF.

The V and J genes are TRBV25-1 and TRBJ1-2; TRBD1 might be the D (6 bases). CDR1 MGHDK and CDR2 SYGVNS come from the germline V gene. V was clipped by 2 bases and J by 8 bases, with 12 bases between them. This CDR3 contains 13 residues. The CDR3 DNA sequence: TGTGCCAGCAGTGAAAGTGTAGGGACAGGCTACACCTTC. Translating gives CASSESVGTGYTF.

This chain links TRBV29-1 with TRBJ2-3, with TRBD1 identical over 9 bases. With V trimmed by 6 bases and J by 3 bases, 10 bases remained unmatched. The length of the CDR3 is 15 residues. Germline V CDR1 and CDR2: SQVTM, ANQGSEA. The CDR3 loop reads CSVRGGQGWTDTQYF. The CDR3, as DNA: TGCAGCGTCCGCGGGGGACAGGGATGGACAGATACGCAGTATTTT.

The V gene is TRBV7-9, the J gene TRBJ1-1; no clear D. Between the trimmed V and J ends, which lost 1 base and 3 bases, there was a span of 9 bases. Looked up from germline, CDR1 is SEHNR and CDR2 is FQNEAQ (reference sequence). This CDR3 spans 14 amino acids. The DNA of the CDR3 is TGTGCCAGCAGCTTAGAATGGGCTTACACTGAAGCTTTCTTT. This gives the protein CASSLEWAYTEAFF.

This chain joins TRBV6-1 and TRBJ1-1; D is unresolved. V shed 7 bases and J shed 1 base, with 10 bases lying between them. The CDR3 has 13 amino acids. Per germline, CDR1 MNHNS and CDR2 SASEGT. In DNA form, the CDR3 reads TGTGCCAGCACCCGTGCAGCGAACACTGAAGCTTTCTTT. The encoded protein is CASTRAANTEAFF.

The chain uses TRBV30 and TRBJ2-1, with 8 nucleotides matching TRBD2. J was trimmed by 0 bases and V by 1 base; bases with no gene match: 2. Per the germline V gene, CDR1 is GTSNPN and CDR2 is SVGIG (reference sequence). There are 15 residues in the CDR3. Written as DNA, the CDR3 is TGTGCCTGGAGTGGGACTAGCCACTCCTACAATGAGCAGTTCTTC. Its protein product is CAWSGTSHSYNEQFF.

The rearrangement joins TRBV30 to TRBJ2-3; 9 bases fit TRBD1. Unmatched junction bases numbered 9, after V lost 3 bases and J lost 8 bases. Germline CDR1 reads GTSNPN; CDR2 reads SVGIG (reference sequence). The CDR3 extends over 14 amino acids. This CDR3 is CAWRVEQGAGTQYF. CDR3 DNA sequence: TGTGCCTGGAGGGTTGAACAGGGGGCAGGTACGCAGTATTTT.

About this clone itself: Other DNA sequences in the same sample also yield this CDR3. V usage is TRBV19 and J usage is TRBJ1-1; 7 bases agree with TRBD1. V lost 6 bases, J lost 0 bases, and 1 base stayed unmatched. Germline V gives CDR1 LNHDA, CDR2 SQIVND (reference sequence). This CDR3 comprises 13 residues. The CDR3 here is CASRGQLNTEAFF. The CDR3, as DNA: TGTGCCAGTAGGGGACAGTTGAACACTGAAGCTTTCTTT.

J is TRBJ2-1 and V is TRBV7-2; 11 bases are shared with TRBD2. Per the germline V gene, CDR1 is SGHTA and CDR2 is FQGNSA. V was clipped by 5 bases and J by 0 bases; unmatched bases: 3. This CDR3 region has 16 residues. The CDR3 DNA reads TGTGCCAGCAGCGGGACTAGCGGACCCTCCTACAATGAGCAGTTCTTC. The encoded protein is CASSGTSGPSYNEQFF.

V gene TRBV5-6 combines with J gene TRBJ1-2; D is uncertain. Germline V gives CDR1 SGHDT, CDR2 YYEEEE. The CDR3 is made up of 13 amino acids. V shed 0 bases and J shed 2 bases, with 5 bases lying between them. CDR3 sequence (DNA): TGTGCCAGCAGCTTGGAAGAAAACTATGGCTACACCTTC. Protein product: CASSLEENYGYTF.

The V and J genes are TRBV28 and TRBJ2-7; 9 nucleotides agree with TRBD1. This CDR3 is built from 13 residues. Germline CDR1 is MDHEN and CDR2 is SYDVKM. V lost 7 bases and J lost 5; bases outside the gene matches: 6. In DNA form, the CDR3 reads TGTGCCAGCACAGGGACAGGGCGGAACGAGCAGTACTTC. It is translated as CASTGTGRNEQYF. Full variable domain (rest looked up from reference TRBV28 and TRBJ2-7): DVKVTQSSRYLVKRTGEKVFLECVQDMDHENMFWYRQDPGLGLRLIYFSYDVKMKEKGDIPEGYSVSREKKERFSLILESASTNQTSMYLCASTGTGRNEQYFGPGTRLTVT.

The chain combines TRBV5-1 with TRBJ1-1, with D unresolved. Germline CDR1 is SGHRS and CDR2 is YFSETQ. The CDR3 is 12 amino acids. V was cut by 2 bases and J by 8 bases, with 10 bases left in between. The CDR3 spells CASSLSGREAFF. CDR3 in DNA: TGCGCCAGCAGCTTAAGCGGCAGAGAAGCTTTCTTT.